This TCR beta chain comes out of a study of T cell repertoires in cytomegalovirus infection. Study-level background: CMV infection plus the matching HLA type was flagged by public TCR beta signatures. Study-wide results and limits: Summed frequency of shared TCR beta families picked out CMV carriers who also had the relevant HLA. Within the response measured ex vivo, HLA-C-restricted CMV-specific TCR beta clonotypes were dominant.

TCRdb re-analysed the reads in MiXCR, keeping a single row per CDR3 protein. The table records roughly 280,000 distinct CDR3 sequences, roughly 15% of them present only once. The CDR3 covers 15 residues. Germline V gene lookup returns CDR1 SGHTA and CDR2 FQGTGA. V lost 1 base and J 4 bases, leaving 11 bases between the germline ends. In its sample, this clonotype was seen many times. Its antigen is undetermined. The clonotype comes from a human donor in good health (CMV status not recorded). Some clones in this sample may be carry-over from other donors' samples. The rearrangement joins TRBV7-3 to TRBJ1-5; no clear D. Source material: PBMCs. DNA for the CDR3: TGTGCCAGCAGCTTAATCTTCTGGCCAAATCAGCCCCAGCATTTT. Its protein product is CASSLIFWPNQPQHF.